This TCR beta chain was documented in a study of blood T cell repertoires in COVID-19. Study background: PBMCs, B-cell-depleted T cells, or T cells were the source of the cDNA or gDNA that made up the material.

This CDR3 has 15 residues. V lost 3 bases, J lost 4 bases, and 15 bases lay in between. Germline values: CDR1 GTSNPN, CDR2 SVGIG (reference sequence). Repertoires were generated with immunoSEQ multiplex PCR, while TCRdb's copy carries only in-frame clones and drops some. The repertoire holds about 330,000 clones, with approximately 88% as singletons. The receptor's source is a man in his thirties or forties with COVID-19, enrolled during active disease. Source material: peripheral blood. The chain recombines TRBV30 with TRBJ1-4, with D hard to call. CDR3 sequence reads: CAWSKGLGSNEKLFF. Here the CDR3 DNA reads TGTGCCTGGAGCAAAGGGTTGGGGAGTAATGAAAAACTGTTTTTT.